These 13 T cell receptor beta chains share one sample of origin, sequenced in a study of regulatory T cells in long-lasting Graves disease. Time point given: newly diagnosed GD, antithyroid drugs for less than 3 months. With RNA extracted from PBMCs as input, the TCR library was made. For TCR beta, libraries came from iRepertoire HTBI primers and Arm-PCR of CDR3 regions. TCRdb recomputed calls from the multiplex PCR reads with MiXCR, one row per CDR3 protein. The profile covers 400,000 to 550,000 distinct CDR3 sequences, with just under 15% appearing a single time and 16% taken by the ten largest. Separately, the same data were catalogued under a study of T cells in Graves' hyperthyroidism and ophthalmopathy.

Sequencing used peripheral blood mononuclear cells (PBMCs), obtained at new diagnosis, from a patient treated with antithyroid drugs. The origin of the receptors is a woman under 40 with Graves disease.

Points on this clonotype: A far more abundant clone sits one base away, making this likely a read error. The chain is built from TRBV5-1 and TRBJ2-3; D possibly corresponds to TRBD1 (5 bases). Germline CDR1 is SGHRS and CDR2 is YFSETQ. The CDR3 runs to 13 residues. CDR3 DNA: TGTGCCAGCAGCTTAATCTACACAGGTACGCAGTATTTT. It codes for CASSLIYTGTQYF.

Turning to this clonotype: A read error may be the cause here, since a much bigger clone is one base away. The chain uses TRBV11-2 and TRBJ2-3; no clear D. The CDR3 has 13 amino acids. The V gene's germline CDR1 is SGHAT and CDR2 FQNNGV. Trimming removed 0 bases from V and 6 bases from J, with 7 bases in between. The CDR3 nucleotides are TGTGCCAGCAGCTTAGAGGGAAGGGATACGCAGTATTTT. Protein: CASSLEGRDTQYF.

V and J are TRBV20-1 and TRBJ2-1; TRBD2 matches at 9 bases. Germline loops: CDR1 DFQATT, CDR2 SNEGSKA (reference sequence). The CDR3 is 13 amino acids. J was trimmed by 8 bases and V by 4 bases; bases with no gene match: 6. CDR3 region: CSAIGTSSYEQFF. The CDR3 DNA is TGCAGTGCTATCGGGACTAGCAGTTATGAGCAGTTCTTC.

The V and J genes are TRBV20-1 and TRBJ2-5; 10 bases map to TRBD2. With 4 bases clipped from V and 5 bases from J, the junction kept 4 bases outside the gene matches. This CDR3 has 13 residues. Per the germline V gene, CDR1 is DFQATT and CDR2 is SNEGSKA (reference sequence). CDR3 residues: CSAKEGLAETQYF. In DNA form, the CDR3 reads TGCAGTGCTAAGGAGGGACTAGCGGAGACCCAGTACTTC.

A word on this clonotype: It may be a read error: a sequence one base away is much more abundant. The V call is TRBV13, the J call TRBJ2-3; 7 nucleotides match TRBD1. The CDR3 extends over 15 amino acids. Germline loops: CDR1 PRHDT, CDR2 FYEKMQ (reference sequence). The V gene end was trimmed by 3 bases and the J gene end by 4 bases; junction bases not matched to a gene: 7. The CDR3, as DNA: TGTGCCAGCAGCTTGGGACAGATTAGCTCAGATACGCAGTATTTT. The encoded protein is CASSLGQISSDTQYF.

The V and J genes are TRBV30 and TRBJ1-1; unclear D gene. Germline V lookup: CDR1 GTSNPN, CDR2 SVGIG (reference sequence). V lost 0 bases, J lost 1 base, and 9 bases lay in between. This CDR3 region has 14 residues. CDR3 region: CAWSVQRKNTEAFF. CDR3 in DNA: TGTGCCTGGAGTGTACAGAGAAAGAACACTGAAGCTTTCTTT.

Turning to this clonotype: A junction boundary mismatches the germline segment, possibly from a read error. The chain links TRBV3-1 to TRBJ2-7, with 11 positions matching TRBD2. Germline-derived CDR1 and CDR2 are LGHDT and YNNKEL (reference sequence). The CDR3 has 13 amino acids. The CDR3 is CASSQVLAGERRF. The CDR3 nucleotides are TGTGCCAGCAGCCAAGTACTAGCGGGAGAGAGGCGGTTC.

The rearrangement uses TRBV10-3 and TRBJ2-7; 7 bases map to TRBD1. Germline V gives CDR1 ENHRY, CDR2 SYGVKD. The ends lost 7 bases at V and 3 bases at J; junction bases unmatched: 6. The CDR3 contains 13 residues. CDR3 sequence reads: CAITRDSFYEQYF. The CDR3 region has the DNA TGTGCCATCACCAGGGACAGTTTCTACGAGCAGTACTTC.

In its sample, this clonotype was seen many times. This chain connects TRBV3-1 to TRBJ1-1; D not resolved. The V gene lost 0 bases and the J gene lost 1 base, with 9 bases spanning the gap. The germline V gene has CDR1 LGHDT and CDR2 YNNKEL (reference sequence). The CDR3 extends over 15 amino acids. This CDR3 is CASSQDPVKNTEAFF. CDR3 nucleotides: TGTGCCAGCAGCCAAGATCCCGTGAAGAACACTGAAGCTTTCTTT. Looking up the rest from reference TRBV3-1 and TRBJ1-1 gives the full variable domain: DTAVSQTPKYLVTQMGNDKSIKCEQNLGHDTMYWYKQDSKKFLKIMFSYNNKELIINETVPNRFSPKSPDKAHLNLHINSLELGDSAVYFCASSQDPVKNTEAFFGQGTRLTVV.

Many counts were recorded for this clonotype. The chain has TRBV27 and TRBJ2-7; D assignment may be TRBD1 or TRBD2 (5 bases each). V was cut by 4 bases and J by 2 bases, with 12 bases left in between. This CDR3 has 14 residues. Germline CDR1 MNHEY, CDR2 SMNVEV (reference sequence). DNA of the CDR3: TGTGCCAGCAGTTGGCCGGGACCACCCTACGAGCAGTACTTC. This sequence encodes CASSWPGPPYEQYF.

This clonotype turned up a few times. This chain uses TRBV9 with TRBJ1-1, with unresolved D. The CDR3 length is 15 residues. The germline CDR1 and CDR2 sequences are SGDLS and YYNGEE. Trimming removed 0 bases at V and 1 base at J, with 10 bases between. CDR3 in DNA: TGTGCCAGCAGCGTAGTGGTCAGCACGAACACTGAAGCTTTCTTT. Translating it yields CASSVVVSTNTEAFF. Full variable domain (missing parts from reference TRBV9 and TRBJ1-1): DSGVTQTPKHLITATGQRVTLRCSPRSGDLSVYWYQQSLDQGLQFLIQYYNGEERAKGNILERFSAQQFPDLHSELNLSSLELGDSALYFCASSVVVSTNTEAFFGQGTRLTVV.

The sample holds many counts of this clonotype. The gene calls are TRBV4-1 and TRBJ1-1; 7 bases map to TRBD1. CDR1 and CDR2 from the germline V gene are MGHRA and YSYEKL. The CDR3 length is 13 residues. V was clipped by 4 bases and J by 8 bases; unmatched bases: 7. The CDR3 bases are TGCGCCAGCAGCCGCACCGGGACAGACGAAGCTTTCTTT. It codes for CASSRTGTDEAFF.

At least ten counts were recorded for this clonotype. The chain links TRBV2 to TRBJ2-4; 7 bases map to TRBD2. CDR3 length equals 17 residues. V gave up 6 bases and J gave up 0 bases; unmatched junction bases: 11. CDR1 is SNHLY, CDR2 FYNNEI, per germline. The CDR3 sequence is CASSGAGWDSAKNIQYF. The CDR3 coding sequence is TGTGCCAGCAGCGGAGCGGGATGGGATTCAGCCAAAAACATTCAGTACTTC.